The next 31 T cell receptor beta chains were all read from a single sample in a study of CD8 T cells in Susac syndrome. RNA in amounts of roughly 0.5 to 1 ug was reverse transcribed with random hexamers. TCRdb re-called the immunoSEQ multiplex PCR reads through MiXCR, storing one row per CDR3 protein. The profile shows approximately 71,000 distinct CDR3 sequences, nearly 96% of them singletons. Sequences were obtained from CD4+ T cells from PBMCs. The source of these receptors is a human donor with multiple sclerosis.

This clonotype appeared a single time. The chain joins TRBV19 to TRBJ1-1; D not certain. Germline CDR1 LNHDA, CDR2 SQIVND (reference sequence). The CDR3 is 13 residues long. V shed 4 bases and J shed 3 bases, with 9 bases lying between them. CDR3 sequence reads: CASSRTPDTEAFF. CDR3 nucleotides: TGTGCCAGTAGTAGGACCCCCGACACTGAAGCTTTCTTT. Variable domain in full (rest from reference TRBV19 and TRBJ1-1): DGGITQSPKYLFRKEGQNVTLSCEQNLNHDAMYWYRQDPGQGLRLIYYSQIVNDFQKGDIAEGYSVSREKKESFPLTVTSAQKNPTAFYLCASSRTPDTEAFFGQGTRLTVV.

The chain recombines TRBV5-4 with TRBJ2-5, with D perhaps matching TRBD1 (7 bases). The CDR3 covers 16 residues. V lost 2 bases and J 4 bases, leaving 18 bases between the germline ends. Germline loops: CDR1 SGHNT, CDR2 YYREEE (reference sequence). The CDR3 nucleotides read TGTGCCAGCAGCTTCTGGGGACTCCCAGGGGGAGAGACCCAGTACTTC. It translates to CASSFWGLPGGETQYF.

This rearrangement joins TRBV27 to TRBJ1-6; weak D call: TRBD1 (6 bases). Germline V gene data show CDR1 as MNHEY and CDR2 as SMNVEV (reference sequence). CDR3 size: 18 residues. Trimming left V 6 bases short and J 4 bases short, with 22 bases between. DNA of the CDR3: TGTGCCAGCAGGCGAATAGGAGGGGGGAGGCAGTATAATTCACCCCTCCACTTT. Amino acid sequence: CASRRIGGGRQYNSPLHF.

The gene calls are TRBV7-9 and TRBJ2-5; weak D call: TRBD2 (5 bases). CDR3 length: 11 amino acids. Trimming cost V 4 bases and J 5 bases, with 5 bases left between them. CDR1 SEHNR and CDR2 FQNEAQ come from the germline V gene (reference sequence). CDR3 in DNA: TGTGCCAGCAGCTCGGGGGAGACCCAGTACTTC. Protein product: CASSSGETQYF.

V gene TRBV19 combines with J gene TRBJ2-7, with a possible D match to TRBD2 (5 bases). The CDR3 has 13 amino acids. V was pared by 7 bases and J by 6 bases, with 16 bases between. Per the germline V gene, CDR1 is LNHDA and CDR2 is SQIVND (reference sequence). CDR3 in amino acids: CASINLGGGEQYF. In DNA form, the CDR3 reads TGTGCCAGTATCAATCTGGGCGGAGGCGAGCAGTACTTC. The full variable domain, with the rest looked up from reference TRBV19 and TRBJ2-7, is DGGITQSPKYLFRKEGQNVTLSCEQNLNHDAMYWYRQDPGQGLRLIYYSQIVNDFQKGDIAEGYSVSREKKESFPLTVTSAQKNPTAFYLCASINLGGGEQYFGPGTRLTVT.

The chain combines TRBV5-6 with TRBJ2-2, with D unclear. The CDR3 is 15 amino acids. Looked up from germline, CDR1 is SGHDT and CDR2 is YYEEEE. Trimming removed 3 bases from V and 4 bases from J, with 13 bases in between. CDR3 residues: CASSSRRQFTGELFF. CDR3 nucleotides: TGTGCCAGCAGCTCGAGGCGCCAGTTCACCGGGGAGCTGTTTTTT.

This CDR3 reads CATSRDPRGETQYF. The CDR3 DNA is TGTGCCACCAGCAGAGATCCCAGGGGGGAGACCCAGTACTTC. The gene calls are TRBV15 and TRBJ2-5; 7 positions agree with TRBD1. The CDR3 consists of 14 residues. Trimming at V came to 0 bases and at J to 5 bases, leaving 3 bases not matched to a gene. CDR1 is LNHNV and CDR2 is YYDKDF in the germline V gene (reference sequence).

The chain couples TRBV4-2 to TRBJ1-2; unclear D gene. The CDR3 totals 15 residues. V lost 0 bases and J 5 bases, leaving 13 bases between the germline ends. The germline V gene has CDR1 LGHNA and CDR2 YNFKEQ. CDR3: CASSQERDIVYGYTF. Here the CDR3 DNA reads TGTGCCAGCAGCCAAGAACGAGACATTGTTTATGGCTACACCTTC.

The rearrangement joins TRBV4-1 to TRBJ2-5, with D possibly TRBD2 on 5 matching bases. With 1 base removed from V and 1 base from J, the gap between germline ends came to 16 bases. In germline, CDR1 is MGHRA, CDR2 YSYEKL. There are 17 residues in the CDR3. The CDR3 protein is CASSQGPGYRGQETQYF. CDR3 DNA sequence: TGCGCCAGCAGCCAAGGCCCGGGATATCGAGGCCAAGAGACCCAGTACTTC.

This rearrangement joins TRBV6-5 to TRBJ1-2; the D gene is possibly TRBD1 (5 bases). The CDR3 totals 13 residues. Germline V gene data show CDR1 as MNHEY and CDR2 as SVGAGI. V dropped 11 bases and J dropped 8 bases, with 21 bases sitting between them. CDR3 coding DNA: TGTGCCTCAAAGGTCGGGGCCATGGCCGGCTACACCTTC. It codes for CASKVGAMAGYTF.

The chain combines TRBV15 with TRBJ1-2, with D hard to call. Trimming took off 1 base at V and 3 bases at J, with 12 bases between the two ends. Germline CDR1 reads LNHNV; CDR2 reads YYDKDF (reference sequence). The CDR3 consists of 15 residues. The CDR3 DNA is TGTGCCACCAGCAGAGGGGAACAGCGGGACTATGGCTACACCTTC. This codes for CATSRGEQRDYGYTF.

The chain combines TRBV28 with TRBJ2-3; 13 positions match TRBD2. From germline, CDR1 is MDHEN and CDR2 SYDVKM. Trimming took 4 bases from V and 1 from J; bases not matched to a gene: 5. The CDR3 is 17 amino acids. This chain's CDR3 is CASSSHGTSGGTDTQYF. The DNA of the CDR3 is TGTGCCAGCAGTTCCCACGGGACTAGCGGGGGCACAGATACGCAGTATTTT.

The J gene is TRBJ2-7, the V gene TRBV28, with D unresolved. CDR3 length equals 13 residues. Trimming removed 2 bases from V and 2 bases from J, with 7 bases in between. Germline V gene data show CDR1 as MDHEN and CDR2 as SYDVKM. CDR3 in DNA: TGTGCCAGCAGTTTAAATACACCCTACGAGCAGTACTTC. Encoded protein: CASSLNTPYEQYF.

The V and J genes are TRBV5-1 and TRBJ2-5; D might be TRBD2 (6 bases). Germline-derived CDR1 and CDR2 are SGHRS and YFSETQ. The CDR3 sequence is 16 residues long. V lost 4 bases, J lost 5 bases, and 21 bases lay in between. The CDR3 DNA sequence: TGCGCCAGCAGCCCGGGACTTACTGACGTAGGGGAGACCCAGTACTTC. Residues: CASSPGLTDVGETQYF.

The genes are TRBV7-2 and TRBJ2-7; 8 bases match TRBD1. V lost 5 bases to trimming and J lost 5 bases; unmatched junction nucleotides: 8. Looked up from germline, CDR1 is SGHTA and CDR2 is FQGNSA. The CDR3 totals 14 residues. The chain's CDR3 is CASSPRTGRDEQYF. CDR3 nucleotide sequence: TGTGCCAGCAGCCCGAGGACAGGGCGGGACGAGCAGTACTTC.

This chain joins TRBV12-3 or TRBV12-4 and TRBJ1-4; D possibly corresponds to TRBD1 (5 bases). V lost 1 base and J 4 bases, leaving 10 bases between the germline ends. The CDR3 is 15 amino acids. CDR3 in DNA: TGTGCCAGCAGTTTAGGACAGCGTGGTAATGAAAAACTGTTTTTT. Translation gives CASSLGQRGNEKLFF.

The V call is TRBV30, the J call TRBJ2-1; D call uncertain. V was trimmed by 0 bases and J by 5 bases, leaving 11 bases between them. The CDR3 runs to 14 residues. Germline lookup yields CDR1 GTSNPN and CDR2 SVGIG (reference sequence). CDR3 protein: CAWSVPVWHNEQFF. In DNA form, the CDR3 reads TGTGCCTGGAGTGTGCCAGTGTGGCACAATGAGCAGTTCTTC.

A word on this clonotype: One end of the junction is discordant with germline, which a read error may explain. The chain is built from TRBV9 and TRBJ2-2; D gene unclear. In germline, CDR1 is SGDLS, CDR2 YYNGEE. The CDR3 runs to 16 residues. The chain's CDR3 is CASSVEGLGNAGELFF. The CDR3 DNA reads TGTGCCAGCAGCGTAGAAGGTCTTGGGAACGCCGGGGAGCTGTTTTTT.

The chain is built from TRBV2 and TRBJ2-1; D may be TRBD1 (6 bases). Germline assignment: CDR1 SNHLY and CDR2 FYNNEI. Trimming cost V 4 bases and J 7 bases, with 20 bases left between them. The CDR3 has 16 amino acids. The CDR3 loop reads CASSGAAGVRTNEQFF. The CDR3 DNA reads TGTGCCAGCAGTGGAGCCGCAGGGGTTAGGACTAATGAGCAGTTCTTC.

The V call is TRBV7-2, the J call TRBJ2-5; no clear D. Trimming cost V 0 bases and J 5 bases, with 1 base left between them. This CDR3 is built from 11 residues. CDR1 and CDR2 from the germline V gene are SGHTA and FQGNSA. The chain's CDR3 is CASSLAETQYF. CDR3 bases: TGTGCCAGCAGCTTAGCGGAGACCCAGTACTTC.

V usage is TRBV11-3 and J usage is TRBJ2-7; 12 bases match TRBD2. The trim removed 4 bases at V and 4 bases at J, leaving 5 bases unmatched. The CDR3 length is 15 residues. From germline, CDR1 is SGHNT and CDR2 YENEEA. The CDR3 protein is CASSSLTSGGYEQYF. CDR3 bases: TGTGCCAGCAGCTCCCTGACTAGCGGGGGTTACGAGCAGTACTTC.

The chain has TRBV3-1 and TRBJ2-2; the D gene could be TRBD1 or TRBD2 (5 bases each). Trimming removed 3 bases from V and 7 bases from J, with 18 bases in between. The germline gives CDR1 LGHDT, CDR2 YNNKEL (reference sequence). The CDR3 extends over 16 amino acids. The DNA for the CDR3 is TGTGCCAGCAGCCAGCTACCGGGGACGATGGGCGGGGAGCTGTTTTTT. It is translated as CASSQLPGTMGGELFF.

This sequence joins TRBV18 and TRBJ1-4; D is uncertain. The CDR3 length is 13 residues. The ends were cut back, 2 bases at V and 4 bases at J, with 5 bases in the middle. Germline V gives CDR1 KGHSH, CDR2 LQKENI. This CDR3 reads CASSPGGNEKLFF. CDR3 coding DNA: TGTGCCAGCTCACCAGGCGGTAATGAAAAACTGTTTTTT.

The CDR3 reads CASSQAPGFTEAFF. In DNA, the CDR3 is TGTGCCAGCAGCCAAGCCCCGGGGTTCACTGAAGCTTTCTTT. The chain uses TRBV14 and TRBJ1-1; D gene ambiguous. Germline assignment: CDR1 SGHDN and CDR2 FVKESK. V was pared by 1 base and J by 4 bases, with 10 bases between. CDR3 size: 14 residues.

V and J are TRBV3-1 and TRBJ1-2; 9 nucleotides line up with TRBD1. This CDR3 contains 14 residues. Looked up from germline, CDR1 is LGHDT and CDR2 is YNNKEL (reference sequence). Germline trimming cut 4 bases from V and 8 bases from J; bases unmatched to any gene: 8. The CDR3 DNA is TGTGCCAGCAGCCCACAGGGGGCCGCGTTAGGCTACACCTTC. Its protein is CASSPQGAALGYTF.

The V gene is TRBV6-5, the J gene TRBJ2-7; the match to TRBD1 covers 7 bases. With 6 bases clipped from V and 0 bases from J, the junction kept 8 bases outside the gene matches. The CDR3 loop spans 15 amino acids. The germline V gene has CDR1 MNHEY and CDR2 SVGAGI. In DNA form, the CDR3 reads TGTGCCAGCAGCTACGACAGGGAATACTCCTACGAGCAGTACTTC. The encoded protein is CASSYDREYSYEQYF.

V usage is TRBV7-2 and J usage is TRBJ2-3, with unresolved D. Germline values: CDR1 SGHTA, CDR2 FQGNSA. This CDR3 region has 15 residues. V was trimmed by 2 bases and J by 0 bases, leaving 9 bases between them. The CDR3 loop is CASSLIPRSTDTQYF. CDR3 nucleotide sequence: TGTGCCAGCAGCTTAATCCCCAGAAGCACAGATACGCAGTATTTT. Full variable domain (missing parts from reference TRBV7-2 and TRBJ2-3): GAGVSQSPSNKVTEKGKDVELRCDPISGHTALYWYRQSLGQGLEFLIYFQGNSAPDKSGLPSDRFSAERTGGSVSTLTIQRTQQEDSAVYLCASSLIPRSTDTQYFGPGTRLTVL.

J is TRBJ2-1 and V is TRBV9; a possible D gene is TRBD2 (6 bases). V lost 2 bases and J lost 0, with 15 bases in between. CDR3 length: 17 residues. Germline CDR1 and CDR2: SGDLS and YYNGEE. This CDR3 is CASSVQSGQSSYNEQFF. CDR3 DNA: TGTGCCAGCAGCGTTCAGAGCGGGCAGAGCTCCTACAATGAGCAGTTCTTC.

The gene calls are TRBV7-9 and TRBJ2-5; the match to TRBD1 covers 8 bases. V was clipped by 5 bases and J by 14 bases; unmatched bases: 7. Germline CDR1 and CDR2: SEHNR and FQNEAQ (reference sequence). The CDR3 totals 11 residues. CDR3 protein: CASSPRDRPYF. CDR3 coding DNA: TGTGCCAGCAGCCCCCGGGACAGGCCCTACTTC.

V is TRBV9 and J is TRBJ1-1; 7 bases agree with TRBD1. CDR1 and CDR2 from the germline V gene are SGDLS and YYNGEE. V lost 3 bases to trimming and J lost 1 base; unmatched junction nucleotides: 3. CDR3 size: 14 residues. In DNA, the CDR3 is TGTGCCAGCAGCGGGGGACAGCGGAACACTGAAGCTTTCTTT. This codes for CASSGGQRNTEAFF.

The chain joins TRBV20-1 to TRBJ2-7, with a weak D call TRBD1 (5 bases). In germline, CDR1 is DFQATT, CDR2 SNEGSKA (reference sequence). The CDR3 sequence is 20 residues long. V dropped 0 bases and J dropped 3 bases, with 30 bases sitting between them. Written as DNA, the CDR3 is TGCAGTGCTAGAGATCATCTTTTAGCCTCTGCCAGGGTGGGTAACTACGAGCAGTACTTC. Translating gives CSARDHLLASARVGNYEQYF.